Given below is one T cell receptor (beta chain) in context. Its antigen is unknown. Nothing much larger sits one base from this clone, and base qualities are not available. For this chain, trimming is 5 bases at the V end and 8 bases at the J end, and the number of junction bases without a gene match is 14. CDR1 is given as LNHDA and CDR2 as SQIVND, both from the germline V gene (reference sequence). Inclusive of the bounding cysteine and phenylalanine, the CDR3 is 17 residues long. Kept here is only the CDR3 DNA, which spans 51 bases and is read in frame from base 1. These reads were obtained on an Illumina NovaSeq 6000. cDNA libraries for TCRalpha and TCRbeta were prepared by 5'RACE using constant-segment primers, with sample barcodes and unique molecular identifiers added. Trizol reagent was used to extract RNA from every sample. Library amplification was performed in two PCR steps, and a second sample barcode and Illumina TruSeq adapters were introduced in the second step. Sequencing of libraries was performed on an Illumina NovaSeq with 2 x 150 bp paired-end reads. For the original study's pipeline: The reads were demultiplexed and collapsed into UMI-guided consensus sequences using migec v1.2.7. Using mixcr v2.1.11, the UMI consensuses were aligned to TRA and TRB V and J templates and assembled into clonotypes. A clonotype was counted as expanded or contracted only when both edgeR and NoisET called the clonotype significant, with the noise models trained on biological replicates. For edgeR calls, the thresholds were a false discovery rate-adjusted p below 0.01 and a log2 fold-change of 1. PCA with hierarchical clustering of max-normalized trajectories of the 1000 most abundant clonotypes was used as exploratory dynamics analysis. The CD4 or CD8 phenotype of responding clones was assigned using the separately sequenced CD4+ and CD8+ repertoires. The public sequencing data were trimmed at Q25 with fastp and processed into clonotypes with MiXCR by TCRdb, which kept only in-frame beta chains. Here each entry gathers all rows of one CDR3 protein and keeps the most common genes and DNA. None of the V and J calls come from the authors' own analysis; TCRdb made them. The sample includes 200,000 to 300,000 distinct CDR3 sequences, with roughly 14% observed a single time. The ten largest clonotypes hold under 2.5% of the sample.

These data belong to a study of T-cell memory formation after mild COVID-19 (dated by TCRdb to the early 2020s). Study-wide context: TCR sequence clusters from the two donors were found to be largely donor specific. In a couple of donors, T-cell clones that expanded and contracted after mild COVID-19 were tracked by sequencing TCRalpha and TCRbeta repertoires over time. The cohort was made up of two young adult volunteers, one female and one male, who were previously healthy.

PBMCs were isolated by Ficoll-Paque density gradient centrifugation. Summary of the overall study and its limitations: Clones that contracted from day 15 to 85 showed balanced CD4/CD8 phenotypes, whereas a second wave of clones that expanded from day 15 to 37 leaned towards CD4+. Some responding clones were detected in pre-infection memory, which suggested that pre-existing cross-reactive memory T cells had joined the SARS-CoV-2 response. SARS-CoV-2 specificity of the second-wave clones peaking on day 37 was not confirmed. Contracting CD4+ clones appeared mostly in the CM and EM memory subsets, whereas CD8+ clones were enriched in EMRA. Only two mild cases were covered in the study, and larger cohorts including severe cases with pre-infection samples were considered necessary.

The sequence derives from an adult woman who had mild COVID-19 (a few samples of this study predate the infection). The sample titles of this study are shuffled in the database, so cell type and time point are left out; the donor was told from shared clones. Source material: PBMCs or a T cell subset sorted from them (not recorded which). The chain is encoded by TRBV19 joined to TRBJ2-1, with TRBD2 matching 11 junction bases. The CDR3 protein sequence reads: CASSLQGLAAPLHEQFF. At the DNA level, the sequence is TGTGCCAGTAGTTTACAGGGACTAGCGGCCCCCCTCCATGAGCAGTTCTTC.